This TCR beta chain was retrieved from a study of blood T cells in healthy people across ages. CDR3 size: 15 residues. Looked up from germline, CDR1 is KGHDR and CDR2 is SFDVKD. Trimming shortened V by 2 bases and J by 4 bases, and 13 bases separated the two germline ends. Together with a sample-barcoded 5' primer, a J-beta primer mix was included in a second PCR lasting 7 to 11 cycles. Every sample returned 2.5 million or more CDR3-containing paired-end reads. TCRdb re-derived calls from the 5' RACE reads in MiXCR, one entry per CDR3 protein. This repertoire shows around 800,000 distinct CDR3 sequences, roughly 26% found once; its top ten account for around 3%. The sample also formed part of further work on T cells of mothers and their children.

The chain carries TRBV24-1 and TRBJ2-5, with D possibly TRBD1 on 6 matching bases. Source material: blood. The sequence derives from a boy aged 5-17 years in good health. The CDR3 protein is CATSDSGAGPETQYF. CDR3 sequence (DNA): TGTGCCACCAGTGATTCAGGGGCCGGGCCAGAGACCCAGTACTTC.